What follows are 27 T cell receptor beta chains derived from one specimen sequenced in a study of blood T cell repertoires in COVID-19. The assay was immunoSEQ multiplex PCR, and TCRdb's table has in-frame clones only and misses some. The sample has about 280,000 clones; roughly 87% are singletons. Sequencing was performed on peripheral blood. The source is a human donor in a cohort sampled during active COVID-19.

This chain joins TRBV5-1 and TRBJ1-1, with 9 bases lining up with TRBD1. The length of the CDR3 is 15 residues. V lost 0 bases and J lost 6; bases outside the gene matches: 6. Germline lookup yields CDR1 SGHRS and CDR2 YFSETQ. CDR3 nucleotides: TGCGCCAGCAGCTTGGTACAGGGGGCTCGCTCTGAAGCTTTCTTT. Amino acids: CASSLVQGARSEAFF.

The V and J genes are TRBV3-1 (or the pseudogene TRBV3-2) and TRBJ1-2; no clear D. The CDR3 runs 13 residues. Per the germline V gene, CDR1 is LGHDT and CDR2 is YNNKEL (reference sequence). The ends were cut back, 5 bases at V and 4 bases at J, with 11 bases in the middle. CDR3 sequence (DNA): TGTGCCAGCAGCTTTTCCGAGTTCTATGGCTACACCTTC. It is translated as CASSFSEFYGYTF.

The chain is built from TRBV5-5 and TRBJ2-2; 7 bases agree with TRBD2. The V segment lost 4 bases and the J segment 3 bases; nucleotides outside the gene matches: 3. This CDR3 is 14 amino acids long. Looked up from germline, CDR1 is SGHKS and CDR2 is YYEKEE (reference sequence). CDR3 nucleotide sequence: TGTGCCAGCAGCAGCGGGGTCTACACCGGGGAGCTGTTTTTT. It translates to CASSSGVYTGELFF. Variable domain in full (rest from reference TRBV5-5 and TRBJ2-2): DAGVTQSPTHLIKTRGQQVTLRCSPISGHKSVSWYQQVLGQGPQFIFQYYEKEERGRGNFPDRFSARQFPNYSSELNVNALLLGDSALYLCASSSGVYTGELFFGEGSRLTVL.

The gene calls are TRBV9 and TRBJ1-5, with 7 bases matching TRBD1. Looked up from germline, CDR1 is SGDLS and CDR2 is YYNGEE. With 4 bases clipped from V and 3 bases from J, the junction kept 7 bases outside the gene matches. The CDR3 is 15 amino acids. The CDR3 sequence: CASSPQGGLNQPQHF. CDR3 coding DNA: TGTGCCAGCAGCCCGCAGGGGGGCCTCAATCAGCCCCAGCATTTT. The full variable domain, completed using reference TRBV9 and TRBJ1-5, is DSGVTQTPKHLITATGQRVTLRCSPRSGDLSVYWYQQSLDQGLQFLIQYYNGEERAKGNILERFSAQQFPDLHSELNLSSLELGDSALYFCASSPQGGLNQPQHFGDGTRLSIL.

The gene calls are TRBV28 and TRBJ1-5; D not resolved. CDR1 is MDHEN and CDR2 is SYDVKM in the germline V gene. V was trimmed by 6 bases and J by 3 bases, leaving 12 bases between them. This CDR3 is 14 amino acids long. The CDR3 is CASRALNPNQPQHF. CDR3 nucleotide sequence: TGTGCCAGCAGAGCCCTTAACCCCAATCAGCCCCAGCATTTT.

The chain is built from TRBV4-2 and TRBJ2-3; no clear D gene. CDR3 length equals 13 residues. The germline V gene encodes CDR1 LGHNA and CDR2 YNFKEQ. With 1 base removed from V and 4 bases from J, the gap between germline ends came to 6 bases. The CDR3 spells CASSQGVPDTQYF. The CDR3 DNA reads TGTGCCAGCAGCCAAGGAGTCCCAGATACGCAGTATTTT.

V usage is TRBV2 and J usage is TRBJ1-2; D gene uncertain. The CDR3 covers 10 residues. V was shortened by 7 bases and J by 10 bases, with 10 bases between the two germline ends. Germline V CDR1 and CDR2: SNHLY, FYNNEI. CDR3 in amino acids: CASTRTAYTF. In DNA form, the CDR3 reads TGTGCCAGCACCCGGACTGCCTACACCTTC.

This chain connects TRBV2 to TRBJ2-1; TRBD1 is a possible D gene (5 bases). The CDR3 runs to 14 residues. Trimming left V 8 bases short and J 2 bases short, with 13 bases between. Per the germline V gene, CDR1 is SNHLY and CDR2 is FYNNEI. The chain's CDR3 is CASRRRGTYNEQFF. Written as DNA, the CDR3 is TGTGCCAGCCGCCGAAGGGGAACCTACAATGAGCAGTTCTTC.

The V call is TRBV10-3, the J call TRBJ1-1, with a weak D call TRBD1 (5 bases). The V end was cut by 2 bases, the J end by 10 bases, with 14 bases between. Germline values: CDR1 ENHRY, CDR2 SYGVKD. The CDR3 covers 13 residues. CDR3 protein: CAISENGAHTAFF. As DNA, the CDR3 is TGTGCCATCAGTGAGAATGGGGCCCATACAGCTTTCTTT.

Regarding this clone: Other DNA sequences of this sample code for an identical CDR3. The chain links TRBV20-1 to TRBJ1-5, with TRBD1 identical over 9 bases. Germline V gives CDR1 DFQATT, CDR2 SNEGSKA (reference sequence). V lost 3 bases and J lost 4; bases outside the gene matches: 1. The CDR3 length is 13 residues. The DNA of the CDR3 is TGCAGTGCTAGTGGACAGGGGAATCAGCCCCAGCATTTT. Its translation is CSASGQGNQPQHF.

The gene calls are TRBV2 and TRBJ2-4; TRBD2 is a possible D gene (6 bases). This CDR3 is 14 amino acids long. The germline CDR1 and CDR2 sequences are SNHLY and FYNNEI. V lost 7 bases to trimming and J lost 0 bases, with 10 bases between them. The DNA for the CDR3 is TGTGCCAGCACCTTGGGACTAGCCAAAAACATTCAGTACTTC. It translates to CASTLGLAKNIQYF.

J is TRBJ2-5 and V is TRBV5-6; D might be TRBD2 (5 bases). In germline, CDR1 is SGHDT, CDR2 YYEEEE. The CDR3 spans 14 residues. V shed 0 bases and J shed 5 bases, with 11 bases lying between them. The CDR3 here is CASSLVRAGETQYF. The CDR3 DNA sequence: TGTGCCAGCAGCTTGGTGAGGGCTGGGGAGACCCAGTACTTC.

The chain recombines TRBV7-9 with TRBJ2-2; 10 nucleotides agree with TRBD1. Germline CDR1 is SEHNR and CDR2 is FQNEAQ (reference sequence). The CDR3 is 15 amino acids. Losses at the gene ends were 4 bases for V and 7 bases for J; bases not matched to a gene: 6. The CDR3 loop is CASSSRTGGYGELFF. CDR3 in DNA: TGTGCCAGCAGCTCCCGGACAGGGGGTTACGGGGAGCTGTTTTTT.

This chain links TRBV6-1 with TRBJ2-7, with a possible D match to TRBD1 (5 bases). The length of the CDR3 is 14 residues. CDR1 is MNHNS, CDR2 SASEGT, per germline. Between the trimmed V and J ends, which lost 10 bases and 1 base, there was a span of 17 bases. The CDR3 coding sequence is TGTGCCACCACCCCTTCGACAGCTTCCTACGAGCAGTACTTC. Its protein is CATTPSTASYEQYF.

The table lists this clone with a few counts. The chain recombines TRBV6-1 with TRBJ1-2; possible D gene TRBD1, 5 bases. The CDR3 loop spans 13 amino acids. V was shortened by 2 bases and J by 5 bases, with 9 bases between the two germline ends. Germline CDR1 MNHNS, CDR2 SASEGT. The CDR3 here is CASSERTGYGYTF. The CDR3 region has the DNA TGTGCCAGCAGTGAAAGAACAGGTTATGGCTACACCTTC.

The chain employs TRBV4-1 and TRBJ1-5, with D perhaps matching TRBD1 (6 bases). This CDR3 region has 13 residues. CDR1 MGHRA and CDR2 YSYEKL come from the germline V gene. V was trimmed by 4 bases and J by 5 bases, leaving 9 bases between them. Here the CDR3 reads CASSLQGYQPQHF. In nucleotides, the CDR3 is TGCGCCAGCAGCCTTCAGGGGTATCAGCCCCAGCATTTT.

The chain combines TRBV7-9 with TRBJ2-7; possibly TRBD2 for D (5 bases). The V gene's germline CDR1 is SEHNR and CDR2 FQNEAQ (reference sequence). V lost 2 bases and J 2 bases, leaving 10 bases between the germline ends. The CDR3 is made up of 14 amino acids. The CDR3 DNA follows: TGTGCCAGCAGCTTAAGGGAGACCCCCTACGAGCAGTACTTC. Translation gives CASSLRETPYEQYF.

With respect to this clone: A junction boundary mismatches the germline segment, possibly from a read error. The chain employs TRBV6-5 and TRBJ1-2, with TRBD1 matching over 8 bases. CDR1 and CDR2 (germline): MNHEY, SVGAGI. This CDR3 spans 12 amino acids. The chain's CDR3 is CASSSTTGANHF. CDR3 bases: TGTGCCAGCAGTTCCACGACAGGGGCGAATCACTTC.

The V call is TRBV7-8, the J call TRBJ2-7, with TRBD1 identical over 8 bases. CDR1 and CDR2 from the germline V gene are SGHVS and FQNEAQ. Trimming at V came to 6 bases and at J to 4 bases, leaving 11 bases not matched to a gene. The CDR3 length is 15 residues. The CDR3 region has the DNA TGTGCCAGCAGTCGGAACCGGGACAGGATATACGAGCAGTACTTC. It codes for CASSRNRDRIYEQYF. The variable domain in full, completed from reference TRBV7-8 and TRBJ2-7, reads GAGVSQSPRYKVAKRGQDVALRCDPISGHVSLFWYQQALGQGPEFLTYFQNEAQLDKSGLPSDRFFAERPEGSVSTLKIQRTQQEDSAVYLCASSRNRDRIYEQYFGPGTRLTVT.

The chain carries TRBV9 and TRBJ2-1; D gene unclear. The CDR3 spans 14 residues. Trimming left V 0 bases short and J 5 bases short, with 9 bases between. From germline, CDR1 is SGDLS and CDR2 YYNGEE. The CDR3 DNA sequence: TGTGCCAGCAGCGTAGGCTCGGGTAACAATGAGCAGTTCTTC. Its translation is CASSVGSGNNEQFF.

The V gene is TRBV3-1 (or the pseudogene TRBV3-2), the J gene TRBJ2-2; D is ambiguous. Trimming took off 2 bases at V and 7 bases at J, with 5 bases between the two ends. The germline V gene has CDR1 LGHDT and CDR2 YNNKEL (reference sequence). The CDR3 is made up of 12 amino acids. CDR3 DNA: TGTGCCAGCAGCCAACGTCTCGGGGAGCTGTTTTTT. Translated, it gives CASSQRLGELFF.

The rearrangement uses TRBV7-9 and TRBJ2-1, with D possibly TRBD2 on 6 matching bases. The CDR3 spans 16 residues. Trimming removed 1 base at V and 6 bases at J, with 16 bases between. Germline V gene sequence: CDR1 SEHNR, CDR2 FQNEAQ (reference sequence). CDR3 DNA sequence: TGTGCCAGCAGCTTAGTACCGGGAGTTCGTGCCAATGAGCAGTTCTTC. This encodes CASSLVPGVRANEQFF. Full variable domain (outside the CDR3, taken from reference TRBV7-9 and TRBJ2-1): DTGVSQNPRHKITKRGQNVTFRCDPISEHNRLYWYRQTLGQGPEFLTYFQNEAQLEKSRLLSDRFSAERPKGSFSTLEIQRTEQGDSAMYLCASSLVPGVRANEQFFGPGTRLTVL.

This sequence joins TRBV27 and TRBJ2-6; 7 bases align to TRBD2. Germline CDR1 and CDR2: MNHEY and SMNVEV (reference sequence). This CDR3 has 17 residues. V lost 2 bases to trimming and J lost 4 bases; unmatched junction nucleotides: 8. The CDR3 protein is CASSLMGGSAGANVLTF. DNA for the CDR3: TGTGCCAGCAGTTTAATGGGAGGGTCCGCCGGGGCCAACGTCCTGACTTTC.

The rearrangement uses TRBV4-1 and TRBJ2-2, with 8 nucleotides matching TRBD2. J was trimmed by 1 base and V by 6 bases; bases with no gene match: 10. The CDR3 consists of 17 residues. Looked up from germline, CDR1 is MGHRA and CDR2 is YSYEKL. The CDR3 coding sequence is TGCGCCAGCAGTAACCCCCCTAGCGGGTTGAACACCGGGGAGCTGTTTTTT. This codes for CASSNPPSGLNTGELFF.

The gene calls are TRBV28 and TRBJ1-5; 7 positions agree with TRBD1. Per germline, CDR1 MDHEN and CDR2 SYDVKM. The CDR3 has 14 residues. V lost 7 bases, J lost 1 base, and 4 bases stayed unmatched. The CDR3 DNA follows: TGTGCCAGCATTACAGGGGCGAGCAATCAGCCCCAGCATTTT. This encodes CASITGASNQPQHF.

This clone was observed a few times. The rearrangement links TRBV30 to TRBJ1-5, with a possible D match to TRBD1 (6 bases). The CDR3 is 16 residues long. V lost 3 bases to trimming and J lost 4 bases, with 19 bases between them. Germline loops: CDR1 GTSNPN, CDR2 SVGIG (reference sequence). The CDR3: CAWRASSGVLNQPQHF. In DNA, the CDR3 is TGTGCCTGGAGAGCCTCCTCAGGGGTCCTAAATCAGCCCCAGCATTTT.

V and J are TRBV7-9 and TRBJ2-2; 9 nucleotides align to TRBD1. CDR3 length: 14 amino acids. V shed 7 bases and J 4 bases; nucleotides not matched to a gene: 4. Germline V gene lookup returns CDR1 SEHNR and CDR2 FQNEAQ (reference sequence). CDR3 sequence (DNA): TGTGCCAGCAATTGGGACAGGGTCACCGGGGAGCTGTTTTTT. Translated, it gives CASNWDRVTGELFF. The full variable domain, rest sourced from reference TRBV7-9 and TRBJ2-2, is DTGVSQNPRHKITKRGQNVTFRCDPISEHNRLYWYRQTLGQGPEFLTYFQNEAQLEKSRLLSDRFSAERPKGSFSTLEIQRTEQGDSAMYLCASNWDRVTGELFFGEGSRLTVL.